This T cell receptor beta chain was recorded in a study of blood T cells in healthy people across ages. Background on the study: The template switching approach captured approximately one barcoded beta molecule for every two T cells. Overall study results and limits: Using unsorted PBMCs precluded a conclusive naive versus antigen-experienced comparison.

A J-beta primer mix and a sample-barcoded 5' primer were used in a second PCR of roughly 6 to 11 cycles. TCRdb recomputed calls from the 5' RACE reads with MiXCR, one row per CDR3 protein. This table has around 1.5 million distinct CDR3 sequences, around 39% appearing once. As to this clonotype: What it recognizes is unknown.

The extraction recovered at least 5.5 micrograms of total RNA per sample. The germline gives CDR1 MNHEY, CDR2 SVGEGT. The CDR3 totals 13 residues. Between the trimmed V and J ends, which lost 10 bases and 4 bases, there was a span of 14 bases. Sequencing input: blood. This receptor was obtained from a woman aged 18-30 years in good health. This chain uses TRBV6-2 or TRBV6-3 with TRBJ2-1; D call uncertain. The CDR3 spells CATKKARYNEQFF. In DNA form, the CDR3 reads TGTGCCACCAAAAAAGCGCGGTACAATGAGCAGTTCTTC.